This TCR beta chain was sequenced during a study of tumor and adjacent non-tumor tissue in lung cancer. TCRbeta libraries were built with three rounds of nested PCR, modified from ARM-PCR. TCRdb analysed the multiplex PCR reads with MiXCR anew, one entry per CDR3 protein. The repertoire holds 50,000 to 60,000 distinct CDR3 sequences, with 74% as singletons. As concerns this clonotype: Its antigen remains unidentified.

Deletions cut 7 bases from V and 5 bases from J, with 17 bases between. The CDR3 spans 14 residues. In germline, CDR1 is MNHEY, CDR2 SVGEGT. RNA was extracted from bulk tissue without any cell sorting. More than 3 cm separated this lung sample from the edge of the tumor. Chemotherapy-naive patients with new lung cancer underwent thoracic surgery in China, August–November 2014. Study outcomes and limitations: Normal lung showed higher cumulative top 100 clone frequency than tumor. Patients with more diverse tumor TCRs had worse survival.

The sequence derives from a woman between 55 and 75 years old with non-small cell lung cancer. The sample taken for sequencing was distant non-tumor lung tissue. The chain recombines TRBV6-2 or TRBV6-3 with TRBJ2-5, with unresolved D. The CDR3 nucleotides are TGTGCCAGCAAAAAAAATGCCCAACAGGAGACCCAGTACTTC. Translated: CASKKNAQQETQYF.